The rows below give T cell receptor beta chains drawn from one sample of a study of T cells in Graves' hyperthyroidism and ophthalmopathy. TCRdb ran MiXCR on the multiplex PCR reads and lists one entry per CDR3 protein. The sample has 600,000 to 650,000 distinct CDR3 sequences; 15% to 20% are singletons. Material: blood. The receptors derive from a woman between 25 and 40 years old with Graves' hyperthyroidism. Both conserved end residues are part of each CDR3. D genes are given only for firm matches. Where a row states a size, it is once, few, many or the class of an expanded clone; other rows omit it.

D gene | clone size | J gene | V gene | CDR3 length | CDR3 DNA | CDR3 protein
TRBD2 | few | TRBJ2-3 | TRBV30 | 15 | TGTGCCTGGGACACTAGCGGGAGCGGCACAGATACGCAGTATTTT | CAWDTSGSGTDTQYF
TRBD1 | many | TRBJ2-3 | TRBV28 | 17 | TGTGCCAGCAGTCCTATTCCCGGTACAGGGGGCACAGATACGCAGTATTTT | CASSPIPGTGGTDTQYF
- | few | TRBJ2-5 | TRBV19 | 13 | TGTGCCAGTAGAGTACATGGCTTGGAGACCCAGTACTTC | CASRVHGLETQYF
TRBD1 | many | TRBJ2-7 | TRBV10-3 | 14 | TGTGCCATCAGTGAGAAGGGACAGGGCTACGAGCAGTACTTC | CAISEKGQGYEQYF
- | - | TRBJ1-1 | TRBV27 | 13 | TGTGCCAGCAGTTATCAGGTGAACACTGAAGCTTTCTTT | CASSYQVNTEAFF
- | few | TRBJ2-5 | TRBV4-1 | 12 | TGCGCCAGCAGCCAAGAGGCAACTACCCAGTACTTC | CASSQEATTQYF
TRBD1 | many | TRBJ1-1 | TRBV28 | 14 | TGTGCCAGCAGTCCGGGACAGACGATGCTTGAAGCTTTCTTT | CASSPGQTMLEAFF
- | - | TRBJ2-1 | TRBV5-6 | 19 | TGTGCCAGCAGCCACCTCGGGGGTATTAGCGAGAGCTCCTACAATGAGCAGTTCTTC | CASSHLGGISESSYNEQFF
TRBD2 | many | TRBJ2-7 | TRBV28 | 16 | TGTGCCAGCAGTCCCTTGACTAGCGGGAGGACCTACGAGCAGTACTTC | CASSPLTSGRTYEQYF
- | few | TRBJ1-5 | TRBV4-3 | 15 | TGCGCCAGCAGCCAAGTTTACAGGGAAAATCAGCCCCAGCATTTT | CASSQVYRENQPQHF
TRBD2 | few | TRBJ2-1 | TRBV20-1 | 18 | TGCAGTGCCCGGGGACTAGCGGTTATTCGTATTTCCGACAATGAGCAGTTCTTC | CSARGLAVIRISDNEQFF
TRBD1 | - | TRBJ2-7 | TRBV7-9 | 13 | TGTGCCTGCAGCTCCGGACAGGCCTACGAGCAGTACTTC | CACSSGQAYEQYF
- | many | TRBJ1-3 | TRBV20-1 | 13 | TGCAGTGCTAGAATCTTCTCTGGAAACACCATATATTTT | CSARIFSGNTIYF
- | many | TRBJ1-1 | TRBV7-9 | 18 | TGTGCCAGCAGCTCAATCGACAGGCTCGGAGGGGCATACACTGAAGCTTTCTTT | CASSSIDRLGGAYTEAFF
- | - | TRBJ2-5 | TRBV5-4 | 15 | TGTGCCAGCAGCTTGCTCTCGCAGGGGTGGGAGACCCAGTACTTC | CASSLLSQGWETQYF
- | few | TRBJ2-2 | TRBV6-5 | 16 | TGTGCCAGCAGTTACTCGAGGGCGTTGGACACCGGGGAGCTGTTTTTT | CASSYSRALDTGELFF
TRBD2 | - | TRBJ2-4 | TRBV9 | 15 | TGTGCCAGCAGCGACAGGACTAGCGGGAGTTACATTCAGTACTTC | CASSDRTSGSYIQYF
- | few | TRBJ2-7 | TRBV29-1 | 12 | TGCAGCGTTGAAGGTAATAGATACGAGCAGTACTTC | CSVEGNRYEQYF
TRBD1 | many | TRBJ2-7 | TRBV28 | 14 | TGTGCCAGCAGTTTATATCGGGACAGGGTTGAGCAGTACTTC | CASSLYRDRVEQYF
- | many | TRBJ2-3 | TRBV27 | 14 | TGTGCCAGCAGTAACCGGGTGAGGCCAGATACGCAGTATTTT | CASSNRVRPDTQYF
TRBD2 | few | TRBJ2-4 | TRBV18 | 13 | TGTGCCAGCTCACCTAGCGGGAGGGACATTCAGTACTTC | CASSPSGRDIQYF
- | many | TRBJ1-4 | TRBV30 | 14 | TGTGCCTGGAGTGTCCTCAGTTCCGGTGGAAAACTGTTTTTT | CAWSVLSSGGKLFF
TRBD1 | many | TRBJ2-7 | TRBV7-2 | 16 | TGTGCCAGCAGCGGGAACACCGGGACAGGGCCGAACGAGCAGTACTTC | CASSGNTGTGPNEQYF
TRBD2 | - | TRBJ2-3 | TRBV5-1 | 16 | TGTGCCAGCAGCTCGAGCGGGAGGGCCATCGCAGATACGCAGTATTTT | CASSSSGRAIADTQYF
- | few | TRBJ2-1 | TRBV19 | 16 | TGTGCCAGCCAAAGATCCGAGGGGCCATCCTACAATGAGCAGTTCTTC | CASQRSEGPSYNEQFF
- | - | TRBJ2-1 | TRBV27 | 14 | TGTGCCAGCGGTTTAACCCGACAGGCCCATGAGCAGTTCTTC | CASGLTRQAHEQFF
- | few | TRBJ2-3 | TRBV6-2/TRBV6-3 | 15 | TGTGCCAGCAGTTACTCTCCGACCCGCACAGATACGCAGTATTTT | CASSYSPTRTDTQYF
TRBD1 | - | TRBJ2-3 | TRBV2 | 15 | TGTGCCAGCAGGGGACAGGGAAGTAGCACAGATACGCAGTATTTT | CASRGQGSSTDTQYF
- | few | TRBJ2-5 | TRBV9 | 14 | TGTGCCAGCAGCGCAGGAGGGGAACAAGAGACCCAGTACTTC | CASSAGGEQETQYF